Below, one T cell receptor beta chain is given with its context. The source of the sample is a study of blood T cell repertoires in COVID-19. In germline, CDR1 is SGHNT, CDR2 YENEEA. The CDR3 covers 15 residues. The V end was cut by 2 bases, the J end by 3 bases, with 14 bases between. The protocol was immunoSEQ multiplex PCR, while the TCRdb copy is restricted to in-frame clones and leaves out a portion. The sample has roughly 360,000 clones; roughly 77% are singletons. Sequenced: peripheral blood. This receptor was obtained from a human donor with acute or convalescent COVID-19. The donor label of this sample is uncertain. The chain recombines TRBV11-3 with TRBJ2-7; D is possibly TRBD1 (6 bases). The DNA for the CDR3 is TGTGCCAGCAGCTTACAGGGGCCAACCTACTACGAGCAGTACTTC. Encoded protein: CASSLQGPTYYEQYF.